This T cell receptor (beta chain) derives from a study of T cells in Graves' hyperthyroidism and ophthalmopathy (dated by TCRdb to between 2017 and 2020). Notes on the research overall: Peripheral blood samples were taken at initial diagnosis, before any treatment was given. TCR V-J signatures able to tell the groups apart were searched for in a discovery cohort of 100 or so patients, of whom about 40 had Graves' ophthalmopathy and under 65 had stable Graves' hyperthyroidism. Prospective prediction of ophthalmopathy was tested in an independent validation cohort consisting of fewer than 20 hyperthyroidism patients and about 17 patients who later progressed to ophthalmopathy. For training and testing, the 100 or so patients in the discovery cohort were randomly divided in a 7:3 ratio. In addition, the study compared T-cell repertoires in thyroid tissue and in blood from a handful of Graves' hyperthyroidism patients. Once sampling was done, hyperthyroidism patients were given methimazole at a starting dose of 30 mg daily, whereas ophthalmopathy patients were given high-dose intravenous methylprednisolone. The paper reports TCR Vbeta CDR3 sequencing of roughly 140 peripheral blood samples: some 41 ophthalmopathy, under 85 hyperthyroidism and roughly 17 progressor patients.

The germline V gene (reference sequence) supplies CDR1 SEHNR and CDR2 FQNEAQ. Here V drops 1 base and J drops 2 bases, and the junction holds 10 bases not matched to any gene. The CDR3 measures 17 amino acids from cysteine to phenylalanine. Only the CDR3 DNA is retained, 51 bases long and in frame from the first base. Ophthalmopathy patients had moderately to severely active disease, with a Clinical Activity Score of 3 or more, a NOSPECS grade of 4 or more, and a disease duration of less than 3 months. Patients with uncontrolled infections, other autoimmune diseases, pregnancy or lactation were excluded. Diagnoses relied on clinical symptoms, serum thyroxine and TRAb, thyroid ultrasound and orbital computed tomography. PBMCs were isolated from 10 ml of fresh peripheral blood by Ficoll-Paque density gradient centrifugation. Total RNA was extracted with Trizol reagent, and quality was checked on an Agilent 2100 Bioanalyzer.

The TCR beta CDR3 regions were amplified from RNA transcripts. The TCR CDR3 was subjected to a first round of RT-PCR using the HTBI primer set and the Qiagen OneStep RT-PCR kit. Libraries were constructed in a second round of multiplex PCR, after which size selection and purification were performed. Paired-end sequencing of the libraries was performed with 100 bp reads on an Illumina HiSeq2000. Per the authors' processing: SOAPnuke was used to process the raw data, with reads discarded if the reads contained adapters or uncalled bases, had a mean Phred below 15, or lacked an exact constant-primer or identifier match. COPE v1.2.5 was used to merge the high-quality paired reads, and each unique nucleotide sequence was defined as a clonotype. MiTCR v1.1 was used to align clonotypes to the IMGT TRBV, TRBD and TRBJ reference segments. Analysis was restricted to V-J combinations with a frequency above 0.0001, which covered about 99% of repertoires. A TCS score was defined as the ratio of F50 (clonal expansion) to E x V (chaos), with BLOSUM62-based TCRdist applied between CDR3 peptides within each V-J. Welch's t-statistics and random forest reduced several hundred V-J features to 10 to 15, which were used in a naive Bayes classifier (R e1071). Through fastp at Q25 and MiXCR, TCRdb rebuilt clones from the public reads, retaining in-frame beta chains. Every CDR3 protein is listed once, alongside the most common genes and DNA of its rows. TCRdb assigned the V and J calls; the authors' analysis was not used. This sample lists approximately 620,000 distinct CDR3 sequences; approximately 15% were detected once. The ten largest account for more than 3% of the sample.

The investigation overall reported the following: In validation, the model predicted progression to ophthalmopathy a median of around 6.5 months before onset, with 65% to 71% sensitivity and roughly 73% specificity. Sample size was not statistically predetermined, and blinding of investigators to group allocation was not performed. Most expanded thyroid clonotypes (frequency above 0.001) were also detected in blood, a finding suggesting that blood repertoires may reflect thyroid immune responses. A model built on a 13 V-J signature distinguished ophthalmopathy from stable hyperthyroidism, reaching roughly 88% sensitivity and about 81% specificity in cross-validation and 80%/75% in testing.

This clonotype has only a few counts. Its antigen is unknown. Per-base qualities were not stored, and no clone one base away is much larger. Sequencing was done on a sample of blood. The origin of this receptor is a woman in her thirties or forties with Graves' ophthalmopathy. In this chain, TRBV7-9 is recombined with TRBJ1-2, and 7 bases in between align with TRBD1. The CDR3 protein: CASSLEPRQGSNYGYTF. The nucleotide sequence reads TGTGCCAGCAGCTTAGAGCCCCGACAGGGTTCGAACTATGGCTACACCTTC.